The clone carrying this T cell receptor (beta chain) was picked up one time. A much larger clone lies a single base off, so this may be a read error. cDNA was made by 5'RACE with 10-nucleotide random UMIs. TCRdb reprocessed the 5' RACE reads via MiXCR and lists one record per CDR3 protein. The table has over 55,000 distinct CDR3 sequences, more than 8.5% seen once. This sample was taken from a study of neurological immune-mediated disorders. The length of the CDR3 is 16 residues. Germline CDR1 reads SGHTA; CDR2 reads FQGNSA. The V end lost 5 bases, the J end lost 2 bases, and 19 bases lay between the germline ends. Time point specified: longitudinal time-point 1 (baseline). It was from 2 million PBMCs stored at -80 C that the unsorted libraries were obtained.

Source material: PBMCs. The J gene is TRBJ2-7, the V gene TRBV7-2; the D gene is possibly TRBD2 (5 bases). The sequence derives from a young man in good health. The CDR3 bases are TGTGCCAGCAGCGCGCCCCCCGCGGCTAGCCCCTACGAGCAGTACTTC. This gives the protein CASSAPPAASPYEQYF.